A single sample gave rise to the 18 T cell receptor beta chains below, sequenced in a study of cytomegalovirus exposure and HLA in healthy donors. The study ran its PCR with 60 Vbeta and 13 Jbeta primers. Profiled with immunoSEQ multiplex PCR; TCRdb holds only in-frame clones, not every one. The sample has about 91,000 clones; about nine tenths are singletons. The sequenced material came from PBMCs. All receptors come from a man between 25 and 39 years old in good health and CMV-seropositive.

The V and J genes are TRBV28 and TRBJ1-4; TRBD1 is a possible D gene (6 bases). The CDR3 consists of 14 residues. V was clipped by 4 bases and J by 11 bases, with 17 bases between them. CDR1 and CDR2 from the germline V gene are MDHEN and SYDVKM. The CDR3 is CASSSTGLEGKLFF. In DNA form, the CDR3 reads TGTGCCAGCAGTTCGACAGGCCTCGAGGGGAAACTGTTTTTT.

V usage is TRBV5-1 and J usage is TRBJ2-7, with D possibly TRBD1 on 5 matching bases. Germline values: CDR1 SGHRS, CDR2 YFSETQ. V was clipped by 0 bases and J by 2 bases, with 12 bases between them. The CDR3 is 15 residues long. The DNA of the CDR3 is TGCGCCAGCAGCTTGGCCCTGCAGGGAACCTACGAGCAGTACTTC. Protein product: CASSLALQGTYEQYF.

The CDR3 loop reads CASSFQGAEKLFF. CDR3 sequence (DNA): TGTGCCAGCAGTTTCCAGGGTGCTGAAAAACTGTTTTTT. The gene calls are TRBV28 and TRBJ1-4; TRBD1 might be the D (5 bases). Germline V gene lookup returns CDR1 MDHEN and CDR2 SYDVKM. CDR3 length: 13 residues. V was trimmed by 3 bases and J by 7 bases, leaving 9 bases between them.

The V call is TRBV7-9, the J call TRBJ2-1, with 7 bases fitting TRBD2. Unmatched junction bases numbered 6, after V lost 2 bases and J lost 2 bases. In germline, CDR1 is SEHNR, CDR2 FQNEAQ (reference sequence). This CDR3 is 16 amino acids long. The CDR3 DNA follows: TGTGCCAGCAGCTTATATACGGGAGGTGCCTACAATGAGCAGTTCTTC. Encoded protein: CASSLYTGGAYNEQFF.

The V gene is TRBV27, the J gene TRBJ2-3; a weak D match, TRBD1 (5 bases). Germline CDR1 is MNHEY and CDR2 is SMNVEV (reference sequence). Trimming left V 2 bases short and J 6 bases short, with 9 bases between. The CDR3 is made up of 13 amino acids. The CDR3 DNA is TGTGCCAGCAGTTTAGCAGGGATGGATACGCAGTATTTT. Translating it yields CASSLAGMDTQYF.

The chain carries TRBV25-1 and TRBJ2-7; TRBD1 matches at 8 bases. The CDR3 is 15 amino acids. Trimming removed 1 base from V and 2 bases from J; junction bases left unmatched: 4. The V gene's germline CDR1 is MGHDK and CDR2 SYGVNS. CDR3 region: CASSEWTGRPYEQYF. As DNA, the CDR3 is TGTGCCAGCAGTGAATGGACAGGGAGACCCTACGAGCAGTACTTC.

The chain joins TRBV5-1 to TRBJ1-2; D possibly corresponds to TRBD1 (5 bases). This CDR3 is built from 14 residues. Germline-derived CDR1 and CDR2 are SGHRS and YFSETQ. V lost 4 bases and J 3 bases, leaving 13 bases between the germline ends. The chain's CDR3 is CASSPVGVYYGYTF. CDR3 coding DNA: TGCGCCAGCAGCCCAGTAGGGGTGTACTATGGCTACACCTTC.

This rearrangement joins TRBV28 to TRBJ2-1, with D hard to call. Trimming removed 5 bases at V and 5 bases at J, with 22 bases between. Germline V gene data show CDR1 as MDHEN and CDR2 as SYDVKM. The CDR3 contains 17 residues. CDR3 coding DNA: TGTGCCAGCAGTCCAATTCAGTCCCAGGCTACCCACAATGAGCAGTTCTTC. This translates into CASSPIQSQATHNEQFF.

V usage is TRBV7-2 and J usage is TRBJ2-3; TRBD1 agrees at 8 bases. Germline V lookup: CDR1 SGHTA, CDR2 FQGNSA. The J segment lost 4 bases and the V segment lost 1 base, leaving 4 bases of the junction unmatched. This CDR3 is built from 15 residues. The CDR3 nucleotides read TGTGCCAGCAGCTTAGGGGGACAGGAGGCAGATACGCAGTATTTT. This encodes CASSLGGQEADTQYF.

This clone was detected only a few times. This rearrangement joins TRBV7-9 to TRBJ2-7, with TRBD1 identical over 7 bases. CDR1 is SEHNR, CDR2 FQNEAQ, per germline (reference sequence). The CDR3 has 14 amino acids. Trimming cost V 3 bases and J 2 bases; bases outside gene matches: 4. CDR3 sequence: CASSLRQGPYEQYF. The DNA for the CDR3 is TGTGCCAGCAGCTTGAGACAGGGACCCTACGAGCAGTACTTC.

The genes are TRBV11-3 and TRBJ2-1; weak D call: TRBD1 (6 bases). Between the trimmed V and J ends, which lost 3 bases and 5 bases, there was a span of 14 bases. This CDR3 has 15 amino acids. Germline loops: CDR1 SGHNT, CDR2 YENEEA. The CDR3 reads CASSLAQGSDNEQFF. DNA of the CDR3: TGTGCCAGCAGCTTGGCCCAGGGGTCGGACAATGAGCAGTTCTTC.

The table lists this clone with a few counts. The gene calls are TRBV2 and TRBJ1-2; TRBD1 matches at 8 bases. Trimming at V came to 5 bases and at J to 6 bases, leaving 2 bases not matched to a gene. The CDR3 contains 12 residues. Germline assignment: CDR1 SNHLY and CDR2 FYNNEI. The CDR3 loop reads CASSPTGDGYTF. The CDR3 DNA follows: TGTGCCAGCAGTCCGACAGGGGATGGCTACACCTTC. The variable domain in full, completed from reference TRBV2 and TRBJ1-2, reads EPEVTQTPSHQVTQMGQEVILRCVPISNHLYFYWYRQILGQKVEFLVSFYNNEISEKSEIFDDQFSVERPDGSNFTLKIRSTKLEDSAMYFCASSPTGDGYTFGSGTRLTVV.

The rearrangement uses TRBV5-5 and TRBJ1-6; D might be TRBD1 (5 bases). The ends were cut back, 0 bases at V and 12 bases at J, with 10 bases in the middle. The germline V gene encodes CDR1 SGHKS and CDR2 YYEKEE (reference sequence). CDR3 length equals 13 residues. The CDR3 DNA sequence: TGTGCCAGCAGCTTGGAGGTGGGGCTACCCCTCCACTTT. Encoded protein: CASSLEVGLPLHF.

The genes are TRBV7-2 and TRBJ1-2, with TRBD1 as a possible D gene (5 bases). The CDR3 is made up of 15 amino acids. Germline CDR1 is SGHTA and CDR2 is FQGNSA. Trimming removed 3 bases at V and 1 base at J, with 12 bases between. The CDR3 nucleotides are TGTGCCAGCAGCTTTGGGACTTCCCTTAACTATGGCTACACCTTC. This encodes CASSFGTSLNYGYTF.

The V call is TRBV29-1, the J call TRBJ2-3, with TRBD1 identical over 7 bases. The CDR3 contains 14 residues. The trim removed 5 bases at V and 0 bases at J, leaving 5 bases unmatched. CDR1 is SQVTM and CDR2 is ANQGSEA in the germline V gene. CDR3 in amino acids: CSVSDRVSTDTQYF. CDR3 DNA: TGCAGCGTTTCAGACAGGGTTAGCACAGATACGCAGTATTTT.

CDR3 sequence (DNA): TGTGCCACAAGGACAGTGATGAACACTGAAGCTTTCTTT. Its protein product is CATRTVMNTEAFF. This chain joins TRBV10-3 and TRBJ1-1; D is possibly TRBD1 (6 bases). The germline gives CDR1 ENHRY, CDR2 SYGVKD. This CDR3 is built from 13 residues. V was cut by 10 bases and J by 0 bases, with 12 bases left in between.

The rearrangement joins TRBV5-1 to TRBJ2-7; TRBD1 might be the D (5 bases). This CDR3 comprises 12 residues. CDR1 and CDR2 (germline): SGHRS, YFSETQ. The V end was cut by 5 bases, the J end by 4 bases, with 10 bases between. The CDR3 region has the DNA TGCGCCAGCAGACAGGACCTGTACGAGCAGTACTTC. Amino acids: CASRQDLYEQYF.

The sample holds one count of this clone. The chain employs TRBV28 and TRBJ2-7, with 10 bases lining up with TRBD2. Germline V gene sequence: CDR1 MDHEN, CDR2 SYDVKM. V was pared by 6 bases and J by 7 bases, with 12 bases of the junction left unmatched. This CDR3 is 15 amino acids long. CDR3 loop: CASSRPLAGVREQYF. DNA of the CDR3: TGTGCCAGCAGCCGACCGCTAGCGGGAGTGCGGGAGCAGTACTTC.